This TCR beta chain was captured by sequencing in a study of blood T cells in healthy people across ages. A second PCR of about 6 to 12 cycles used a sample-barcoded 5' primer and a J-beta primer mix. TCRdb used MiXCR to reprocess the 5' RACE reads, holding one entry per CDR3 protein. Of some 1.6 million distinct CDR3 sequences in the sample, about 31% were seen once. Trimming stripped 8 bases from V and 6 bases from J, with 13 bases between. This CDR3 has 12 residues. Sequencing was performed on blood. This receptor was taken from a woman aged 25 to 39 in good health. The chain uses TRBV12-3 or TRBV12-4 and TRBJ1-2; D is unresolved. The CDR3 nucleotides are TGTGCCAGCGGCGACACGTCCCATGGCTACACCTTC. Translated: CASGDTSHGYTF.